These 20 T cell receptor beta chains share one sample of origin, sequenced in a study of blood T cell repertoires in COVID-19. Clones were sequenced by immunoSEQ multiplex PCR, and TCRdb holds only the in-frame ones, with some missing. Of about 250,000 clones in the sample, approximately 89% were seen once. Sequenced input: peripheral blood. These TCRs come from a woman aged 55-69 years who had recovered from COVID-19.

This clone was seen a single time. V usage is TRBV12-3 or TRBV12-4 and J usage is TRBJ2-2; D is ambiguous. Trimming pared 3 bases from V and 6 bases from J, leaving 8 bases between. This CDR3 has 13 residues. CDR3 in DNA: TGTGCCAGCAGTTTTAGTCAAGCCGGGGAGCTGTTTTTT. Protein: CASSFSQAGELFF.

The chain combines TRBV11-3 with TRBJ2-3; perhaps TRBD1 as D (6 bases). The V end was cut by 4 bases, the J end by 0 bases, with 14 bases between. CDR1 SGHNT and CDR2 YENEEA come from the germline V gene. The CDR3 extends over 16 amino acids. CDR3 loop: CASSSGQLYSTDTQYF. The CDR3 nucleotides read TGTGCCAGCAGCTCCGGACAGCTATATAGCACAGATACGCAGTATTTT.

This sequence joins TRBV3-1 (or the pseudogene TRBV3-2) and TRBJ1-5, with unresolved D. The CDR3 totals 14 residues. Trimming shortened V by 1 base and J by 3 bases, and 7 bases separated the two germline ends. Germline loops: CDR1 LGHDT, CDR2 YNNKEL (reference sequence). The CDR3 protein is CASSQGRFNQPQHF. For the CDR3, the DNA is TGTGCCAGCAGCCAAGGCAGGTTCAATCAGCCCCAGCATTTT.

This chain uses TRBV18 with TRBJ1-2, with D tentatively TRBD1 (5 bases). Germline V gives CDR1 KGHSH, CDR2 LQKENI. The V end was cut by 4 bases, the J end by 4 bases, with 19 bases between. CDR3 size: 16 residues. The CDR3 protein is CASSLGLGGTFYGYTF. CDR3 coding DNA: TGTGCCAGCTCACTGGGGCTCGGCGGGACTTTCTATGGCTACACCTTC.

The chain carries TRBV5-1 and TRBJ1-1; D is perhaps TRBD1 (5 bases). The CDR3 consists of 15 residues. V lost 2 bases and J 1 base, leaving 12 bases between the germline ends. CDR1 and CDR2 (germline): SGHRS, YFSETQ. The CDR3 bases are TGCGCCAGCAGCTTCAATATGGGGGGGAACACTGAAGCTTTCTTT. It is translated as CASSFNMGGNTEAFF.

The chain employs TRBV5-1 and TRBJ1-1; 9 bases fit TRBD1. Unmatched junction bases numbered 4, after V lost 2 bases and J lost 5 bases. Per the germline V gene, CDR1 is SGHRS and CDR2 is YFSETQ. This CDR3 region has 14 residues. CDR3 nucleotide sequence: TGCGCCAGCAGCTTCCGGGACAGGGTGACTGAAGCTTTCTTT. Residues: CASSFRDRVTEAFF.

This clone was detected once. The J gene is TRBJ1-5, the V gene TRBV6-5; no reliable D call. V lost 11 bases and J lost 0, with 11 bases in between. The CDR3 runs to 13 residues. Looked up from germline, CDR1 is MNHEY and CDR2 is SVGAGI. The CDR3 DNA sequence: TGTGCCCTGGCCAGAAGTAGCAATCAGCCCCAGCATTTT. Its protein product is CALARSSNQPQHF.

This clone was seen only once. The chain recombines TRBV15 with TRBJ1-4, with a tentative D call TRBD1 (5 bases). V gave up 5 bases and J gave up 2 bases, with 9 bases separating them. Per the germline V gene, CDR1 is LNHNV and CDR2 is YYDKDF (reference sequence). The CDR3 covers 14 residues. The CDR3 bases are TGTGCCACCAGCCAACGGGGGACTAATGAAAAACTGTTTTTT. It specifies CATSQRGTNEKLFF.

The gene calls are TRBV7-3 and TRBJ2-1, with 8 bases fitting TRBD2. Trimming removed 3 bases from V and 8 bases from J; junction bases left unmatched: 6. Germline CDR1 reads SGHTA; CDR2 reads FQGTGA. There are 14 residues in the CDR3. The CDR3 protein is CASSLTVSGDEQFF. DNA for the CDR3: TGTGCCAGCAGCTTGACTGTTAGCGGGGATGAGCAGTTCTTC. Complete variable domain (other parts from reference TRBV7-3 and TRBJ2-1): GAGVSQTPSNKVTEKGKYVELRCDPISGHTALYWYRQSLGQGPEFLIYFQGTGAADDSGLPNDRFFAVRPEGSVSTLKIQRTERGDSAVYLCASSLTVSGDEQFFGPGTRLTVL.

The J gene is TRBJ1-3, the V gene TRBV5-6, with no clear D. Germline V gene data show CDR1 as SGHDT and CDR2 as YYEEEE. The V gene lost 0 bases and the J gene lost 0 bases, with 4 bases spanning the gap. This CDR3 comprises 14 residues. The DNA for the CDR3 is TGTGCCAGCAGCTTGGCGAGCTCTGGAAACACCATATATTTT. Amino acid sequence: CASSLASSGNTIYF.

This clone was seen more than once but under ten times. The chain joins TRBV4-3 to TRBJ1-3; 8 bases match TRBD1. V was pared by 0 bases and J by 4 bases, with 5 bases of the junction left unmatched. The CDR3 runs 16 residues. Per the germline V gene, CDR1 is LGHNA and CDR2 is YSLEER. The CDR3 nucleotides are TGCGCCAGCAGCCAAGATTCAGGGGGCTTCGGAAACACCATATATTTT. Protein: CASSQDSGGFGNTIYF.

CDR3 sequence reads: CASSAGQGDEKLFF. Written as DNA, the CDR3 is TGCGCCAGCAGCGCGGGACAGGGGGATGAAAAACTGTTTTTT. V and J are TRBV5-1 and TRBJ1-4; TRBD1 agrees at 11 bases. The V segment lost 4 bases and the J segment 6 bases; nucleotides outside the gene matches: 2. Per the germline V gene, CDR1 is SGHRS and CDR2 is YFSETQ. This CDR3 has 14 amino acids.

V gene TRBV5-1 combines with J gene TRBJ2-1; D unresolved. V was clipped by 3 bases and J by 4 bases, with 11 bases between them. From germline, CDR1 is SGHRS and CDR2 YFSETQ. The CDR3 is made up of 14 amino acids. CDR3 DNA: TGCGCCAGCAGCTCTGACACGGTGTACAATGAGCAGTTCTTC. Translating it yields CASSSDTVYNEQFF.

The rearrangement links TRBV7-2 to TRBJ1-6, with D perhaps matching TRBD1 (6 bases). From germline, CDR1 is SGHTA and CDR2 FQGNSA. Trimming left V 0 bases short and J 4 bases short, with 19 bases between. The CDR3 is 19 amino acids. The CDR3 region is CASSLAARAGALYNSPLHF. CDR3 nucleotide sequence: TGTGCCAGCAGCTTAGCGGCCCGGGCAGGGGCTCTTTATAATTCACCCCTCCACTTT.

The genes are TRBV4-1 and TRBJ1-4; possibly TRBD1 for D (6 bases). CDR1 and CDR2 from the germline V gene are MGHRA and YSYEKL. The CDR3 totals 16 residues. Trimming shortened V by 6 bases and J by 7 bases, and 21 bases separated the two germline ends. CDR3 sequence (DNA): TGCGCCAGCAGAGACCGGGGTCTCAGGGGTGGTGAAAAACTGTTTTTT. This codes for CASRDRGLRGGEKLFF.

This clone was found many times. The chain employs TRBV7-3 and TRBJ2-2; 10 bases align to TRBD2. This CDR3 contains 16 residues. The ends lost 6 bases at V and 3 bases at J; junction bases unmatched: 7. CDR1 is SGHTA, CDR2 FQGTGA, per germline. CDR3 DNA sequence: TGTGCCAGCAGTCCCCTAGCGGGGGACGACACCGGGGAGCTGTTTTTT. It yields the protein CASSPLAGDDTGELFF. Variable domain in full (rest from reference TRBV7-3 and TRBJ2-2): GAGVSQTPSNKVTEKGKYVELRCDPISGHTALYWYRQSLGQGPEFLIYFQGTGAADDSGLPNDRFFAVRPEGSVSTLKIQRTERGDSAVYLCASSPLAGDDTGELFFGEGSRLTVL.

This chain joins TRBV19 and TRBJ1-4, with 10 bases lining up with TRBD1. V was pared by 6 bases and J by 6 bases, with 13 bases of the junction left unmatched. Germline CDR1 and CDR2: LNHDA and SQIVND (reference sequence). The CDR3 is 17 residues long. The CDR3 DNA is TGTGCCAGTAGCACGACAGGGGGCGGCCGTTTTGATGAAAAACTGTTTTTT. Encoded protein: CASSTTGGGRFDEKLFF.

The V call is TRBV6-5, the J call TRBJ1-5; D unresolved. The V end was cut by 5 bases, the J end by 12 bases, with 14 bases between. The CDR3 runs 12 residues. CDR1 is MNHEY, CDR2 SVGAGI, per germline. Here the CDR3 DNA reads TGTGCCAGCAGTATGGCCCCACCGTACCAGCATTTT. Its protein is CASSMAPPYQHF.

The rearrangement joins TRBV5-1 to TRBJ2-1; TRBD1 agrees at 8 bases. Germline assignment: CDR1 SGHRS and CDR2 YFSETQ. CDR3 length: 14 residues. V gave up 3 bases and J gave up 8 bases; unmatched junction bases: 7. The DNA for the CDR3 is TGCGCCAGCAGCTCATCGGGACAGGACTATGAGCAGTTCTTC. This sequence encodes CASSSSGQDYEQFF.

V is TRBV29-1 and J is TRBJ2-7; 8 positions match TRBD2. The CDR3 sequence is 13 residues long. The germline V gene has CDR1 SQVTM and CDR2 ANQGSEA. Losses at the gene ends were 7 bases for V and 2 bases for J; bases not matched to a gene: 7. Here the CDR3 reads CSASRGGTYEQYF. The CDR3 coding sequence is TGCAGCGCCTCCCGGGGGGGGACCTACGAGCAGTACTTC.